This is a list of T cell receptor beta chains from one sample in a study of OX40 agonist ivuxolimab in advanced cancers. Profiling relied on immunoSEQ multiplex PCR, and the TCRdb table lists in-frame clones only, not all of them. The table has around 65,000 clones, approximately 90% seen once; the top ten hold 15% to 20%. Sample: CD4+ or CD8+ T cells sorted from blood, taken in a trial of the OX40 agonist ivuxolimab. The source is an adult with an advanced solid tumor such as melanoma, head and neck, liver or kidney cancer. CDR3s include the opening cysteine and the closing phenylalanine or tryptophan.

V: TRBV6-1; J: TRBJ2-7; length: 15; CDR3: CASSEHGGNRYEQYF
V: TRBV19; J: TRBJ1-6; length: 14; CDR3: CASSIRDNNSPLHF
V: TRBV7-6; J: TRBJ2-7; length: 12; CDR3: CASSFPGYEQYF
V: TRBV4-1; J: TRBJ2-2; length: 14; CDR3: CASSQLKNTGELFF
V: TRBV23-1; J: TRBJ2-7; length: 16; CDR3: CASSQGNRVPPYEQYF
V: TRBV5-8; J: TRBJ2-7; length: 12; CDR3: CASSSDGYEQYF
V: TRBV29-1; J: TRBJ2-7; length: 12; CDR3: CSVLSETHEQYF
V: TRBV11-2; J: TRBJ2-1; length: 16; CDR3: CASSPHYGYGNNEQFF
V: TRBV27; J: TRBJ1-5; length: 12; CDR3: CASSLQGQPQHF
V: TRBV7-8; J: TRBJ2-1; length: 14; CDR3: CASSHRDSYNEQFF
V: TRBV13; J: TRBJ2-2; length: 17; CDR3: CASSPVQRGLDTGELFF
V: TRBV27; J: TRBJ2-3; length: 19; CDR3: CASSLLGMIAGGPADTQYF
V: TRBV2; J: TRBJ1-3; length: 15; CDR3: CASTGQAVSGNTIYF
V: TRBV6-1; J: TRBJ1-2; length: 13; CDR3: CASSQDRYYGYTF
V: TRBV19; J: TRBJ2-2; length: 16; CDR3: CASMYWEGPNTGELFF
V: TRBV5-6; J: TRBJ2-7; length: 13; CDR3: CASSFGTAYEQYF
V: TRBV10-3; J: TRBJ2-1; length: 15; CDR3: CAISTSGVAENEQFF
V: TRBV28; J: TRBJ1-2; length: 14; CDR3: CASSLRANTYGYTF
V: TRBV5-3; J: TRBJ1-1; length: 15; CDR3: CASSQDRTGSTEAFF
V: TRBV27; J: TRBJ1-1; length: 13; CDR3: CASSLSRSTEAFF
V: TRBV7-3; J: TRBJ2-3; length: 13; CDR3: CASSRLGADTQYF
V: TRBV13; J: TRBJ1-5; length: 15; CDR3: CASSLGLGSRQPQHF
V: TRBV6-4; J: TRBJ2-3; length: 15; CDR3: CASAPRTSDTDTQYF
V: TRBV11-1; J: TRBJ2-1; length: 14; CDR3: CASSPPSGGSEQFF
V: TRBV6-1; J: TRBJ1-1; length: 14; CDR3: CASSDLARGTEAFF
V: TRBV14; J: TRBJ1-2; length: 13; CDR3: CASSPTQGYGYTF
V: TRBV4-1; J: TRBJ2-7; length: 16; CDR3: CASSQDRRTGENEQYF
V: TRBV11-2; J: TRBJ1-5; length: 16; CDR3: CASSFGPATSNQPQHF
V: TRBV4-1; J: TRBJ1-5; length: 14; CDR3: CASSEKSTDQPQHF
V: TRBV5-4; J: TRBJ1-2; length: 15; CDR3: CASSLSSGVNYGYTF
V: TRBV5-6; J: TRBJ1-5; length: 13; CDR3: CASSFNQGQPQHF
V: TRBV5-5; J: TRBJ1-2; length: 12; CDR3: CASSPHRDGYTF
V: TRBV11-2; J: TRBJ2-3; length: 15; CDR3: CASSRHGGDADTQYF
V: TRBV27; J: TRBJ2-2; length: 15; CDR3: CASSKPGQGTGELFF
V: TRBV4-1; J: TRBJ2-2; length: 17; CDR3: CASSRDRGSVDTGELFF
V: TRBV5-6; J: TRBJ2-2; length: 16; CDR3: CASSLGGTGNTGELFF
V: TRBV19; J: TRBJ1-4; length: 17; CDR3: CASSIIPLGSTNEKLFF
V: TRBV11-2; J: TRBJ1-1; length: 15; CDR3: CASSRRDITEPSAFF
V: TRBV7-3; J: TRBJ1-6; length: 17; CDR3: CASSLALGSSYNSPLHF
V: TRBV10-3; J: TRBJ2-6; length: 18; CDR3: CAISVTGTGPSGANVLTF
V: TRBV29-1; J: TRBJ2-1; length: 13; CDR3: CSVGGLTYNEQFF
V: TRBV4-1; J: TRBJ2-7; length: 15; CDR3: CASSQTGTDSYEQYF
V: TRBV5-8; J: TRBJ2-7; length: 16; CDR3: CASSLGFGGPLGEQYF
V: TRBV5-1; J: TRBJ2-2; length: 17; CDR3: CASGILAGGPNTGELFF
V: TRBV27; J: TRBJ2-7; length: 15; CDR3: CASSAWTGVNYEQYF
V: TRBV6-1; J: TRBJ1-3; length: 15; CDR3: CASSEVRGAGNTIYF
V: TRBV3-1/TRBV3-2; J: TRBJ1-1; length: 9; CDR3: CASSQGAFF
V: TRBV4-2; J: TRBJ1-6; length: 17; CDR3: CASSQDGTGDLWSPLHF
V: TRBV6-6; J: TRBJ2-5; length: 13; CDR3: CASGRWNEKTQYF
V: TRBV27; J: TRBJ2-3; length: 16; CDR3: CASSLSVTDYTDTQYF
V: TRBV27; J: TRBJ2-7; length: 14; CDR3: CASSDERGAYEQYF
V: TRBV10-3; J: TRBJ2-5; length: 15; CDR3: CAISDPSGAQETQYF
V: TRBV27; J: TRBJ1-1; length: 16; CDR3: CASSGRPYDRRTEAFF
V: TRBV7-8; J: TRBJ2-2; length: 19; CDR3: CASSLEGGEVFSFPGELFF
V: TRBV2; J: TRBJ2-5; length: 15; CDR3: CASSLGTTVQETQYF
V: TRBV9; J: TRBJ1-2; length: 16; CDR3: CASSVEGTGDYYGYTF
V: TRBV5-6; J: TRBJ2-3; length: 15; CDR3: CASSFGSPSTDTQYF
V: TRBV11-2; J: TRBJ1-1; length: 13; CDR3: CASSLRENTEAFF
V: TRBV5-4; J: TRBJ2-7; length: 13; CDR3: CASSSGQPYEQYF